This record looks at one T cell receptor beta chain sequence and its context. Antigen: not known. The V and J ends lost 3 bases and 4 bases, in that order; junction bases with no gene match: 6. This CDR3 has 16 residues. CDR1 and CDR2 from the germline V gene are SGDLS and YYNGEE. Treatment of any kind had been given to no patient before thyroid surgery. TCRdb used MiXCR to call clones anew from the PCR reads. The table lists about 6,200 clones, roughly 32% of them singletons. This sample is part of a study of metastatic and nonmetastatic thyroid tumors. Study conclusions and caveats: When malignant thyroid tumors were compared with benign nodules, TCR beta diversity was reportedly significantly higher in the malignant tumors. This held in both blood and tumor samples.

The sample comprised adjacent normal tissue. V and J are TRBV9 and TRBJ2-7; 14 bases map to TRBD2. The sequence derives from a female donor with papillary thyroid cancer or a benign thyroid nodule (not recorded which). Some clones in this sample may be carry-over from other donors' samples. The CDR3 DNA reads TGTGCCAGCAGCGCCGGGACTAGCGGGAGTGGGTACGAGCAGTACTTC. This gives the protein CASSAGTSGSGYEQYF. Based on the CDR3 plus reference TRBV9 and TRBJ2-7, the full variable domain is DSGVTQTPKHLITATGQRVTLRCSPRSGDLSVYWYQQSLDQGLQFLIQYYNGEERAKGNILERFSAQQFPDLHSELNLSSLELGDSALYFCASSAGTSGSGYEQYFGPGTRLTVT.